The rows below give T cell receptor beta chains drawn from one sample of a study of cytomegalovirus exposure and HLA in healthy donors. Produced via immunoSEQ multiplex PCR; TCRdb's table is partial and in-frame only. Altogether about 66,000 clones are present, approximately 96% being singletons, with the ten largest covering approximately 0.91%. The sample comprised PBMCs. These receptors came from a man aged 18 to 29 in good health and CMV-seronegative. CDR3s include the opening cysteine and the closing phenylalanine or tryptophan. The order of the fields is clone size, J gene, D gene, V gene, CDR3 protein, CDR3 DNA. The D gene is left open where the match is weak. Expanded clones are given a class, and other clones once, few, many or no size at all.

-	TRBJ2-1	TRBD1	TRBV11-2	CASSFRDRVNEQFF	TGTGCCAGCAGCTTTAGGGACAGGGTCAATGAGCAGTTCTTC
-	TRBJ2-5	TRBD2	TRBV27	CASSVGLAGAKTQYF	TGTGCCAGCAGTGTGGGACTAGCGGGAGCGAAGACCCAGTACTTC
-	TRBJ2-7	-	TRBV19	CASQAGEQYF	TGTGCCAGTCAGGCCGGCGAGCAGTACTTC
-	TRBJ2-7	-	TRBV5-1	CASSMDNGAYEQYF	TGCGCCAGCAGCATGGACAACGGAGCCTACGAGCAGTACTTC
-	TRBJ1-2	-	TRBV11-2	CASSPSGILWGYTF	TGTGCCAGCAGCCCATCCGGGATTCTCTGGGGCTACACCTTC
-	TRBJ1-2	TRBD1	TRBV28	CASSPGQGAWRDYGYTF	TGTGCCAGCAGTCCCGGACAGGGGGCATGGCGGGATTATGGCTACACCTTC
-	TRBJ2-1	-	TRBV7-9	CASSLAHSNEQFF	TGTGCCAGCAGCTTAGCCCATTCCAATGAGCAGTTCTTC
-	TRBJ2-7	TRBD1	TRBV9	CASSVGDSSYEQYF	TGTGCCAGCAGCGTAGGGGACAGCAGCTACGAGCAGTACTTC
-	TRBJ2-2	TRBD2	TRBV27	CASSPRTSGRLKNTGELFF	TGTGCCAGCAGTCCCAGGACTAGCGGGAGGCTGAAGAACACCGGGGAGCTGTTTTTT
-	TRBJ2-5	-	TRBV29-1	CSVEDSETQYF	TGCAGCGTTGAAGATAGCGAGACCCAGTACTTC
-	TRBJ2-4	TRBD1	TRBV28	CASRPKGGGIQYF	TGTGCCAGCAGGCCTAAAGGGGGCGGCATTCAGTACTTC
-	TRBJ2-3	TRBD2	TRBV4-2	CASSQGLADTDTQYF	TGTGCCAGCAGCCAAGGGCTAGCGGACACAGATACGCAGTATTTT
-	TRBJ2-3	TRBD1	TRBV25-1	CASSDTQGASTDTQYF	TGTGCCAGCAGTGATACTCAGGGGGCAAGCACAGATACGCAGTATTTT
-	TRBJ2-5	TRBD1	TRBV5-1	CASSGQAGETQYF	TGCGCCAGCAGCGGACAGGCGGGAGAGACCCAGTACTTC
once	TRBJ2-2	-	TRBV28	CASSPFGGGTGELFF	TGTGCCAGCAGCCCCTTTGGGGGAGGTACCGGGGAGCTGTTTTTT
once	TRBJ1-1	-	TRBV7-9	CASSFQGSSEAFF	TGTGCCAGCAGCTTTCAGGGGTCCTCTGAAGCTTTCTTT
-	TRBJ2-1	TRBD1	TRBV6-1	CASSEVAGGYNEQFF	TGTGCCAGCAGTGAAGTCGCAGGGGGATACAATGAGCAGTTCTTC
-	TRBJ2-7	TRBD1	TRBV7-9	CASSLGQGGDEQYF	TGTGCCAGCAGCCTGGGACAGGGAGGCGACGAGCAGTACTTC
-	TRBJ2-7	-	TRBV28	CASSLSGRAYEQYF	TGTGCCAGCAGTCTCTCCGGGAGAGCCTACGAGCAGTACTTC
-	TRBJ2-2	-	TRBV9	CASSDSRGPHTGELFF	TGTGCCAGCAGCGATAGTAGGGGTCCCCACACCGGGGAGCTGTTTTTT
-	TRBJ1-2	-	TRBV18	CASSPQTGVYGYTF	TGTGCCAGCTCACCTCAGACAGGAGTCTATGGCTACACCTTC
-	TRBJ2-7	-	TRBV7-2	CASSLDSSSYEQYF	TGTGCCAGCAGCTTAGACAGCAGCTCCTACGAGCAGTACTTC
-	TRBJ2-1	-	TRBV19	CASSIDAGFYNEQFF	TGTGCCAGTAGTATAGATGCGGGTTTCTACAATGAGCAGTTCTTC
-	TRBJ2-3	-	TRBV28	CASSSPWGGTSTDTQYF	TGTGCCAGCAGCTCCCCTTGGGGGGGCACTAGCACAGATACGCAGTATTTT
few	TRBJ2-6	TRBD1	TRBV6-1	CAGGQGAGGANVLTF	TGTGCCGGTGGACAGGGGGCGGGTGGGGCCAACGTCCTGACTTTC
-	TRBJ2-5	-	TRBV7-9	CASSLSQVSQETQYF	TGTGCCAGCAGCTTATCGCAGGTCAGCCAAGAGACCCAGTACTTC
-	TRBJ2-1	TRBD2	TRBV9	CASSVAGQGAGAFNEQFF	TGTGCCAGCAGCGTAGCGGGTCAAGGGGCGGGAGCTTTCAATGAGCAGTTCTTC
-	TRBJ2-1	TRBD2	TRBV5-4	CASRSGTSHYNEQFF	TGTGCCAGCAGGTCCGGGACTAGCCATTACAATGAGCAGTTCTTC
once	TRBJ1-5	-	TRBV28	CASSLHGGSNQPQHF	TGTGCCAGCAGTTTACACGGGGGGAGCAATCAGCCCCAGCATTTT
-	TRBJ2-1	-	TRBV28	CASSSPQFYNEQFF	TGTGCCAGCAGTTCCCCTCAGTTCTACAATGAGCAGTTCTTC